The 31 T cell receptor beta chains given below trace back to one sample, sequenced in a study of blood T cells in healthy people across ages. Primed by a sample-barcoded 5' primer and a J-beta primer mix, a second PCR proceeded for about 6 to 11 cycles. Via MiXCR, TCRdb re-called the 5' RACE reads, giving one row per CDR3 protein. Of hundreds of thousands of distinct CDR3 sequences in the sample, roughly 49% were seen once. The sequenced sample was blood. The receptors were gathered from an older woman in good health.

The rearrangement links TRBV6-2 or TRBV6-3 to TRBJ1-5; 12 bases are shared with TRBD1. CDR1 is MNHEY, CDR2 SVGEGT, per germline. The CDR3 runs 15 residues. V was clipped by 5 bases and J by 4 bases; unmatched bases: 3. The CDR3 protein is CASSRDRGRNQPQHF. CDR3 DNA: TGTGCCAGCAGTCGGGACAGGGGGCGTAATCAGCCCCAGCATTTT.

The CDR3 loop reads CASSQEGIDGPNYGYTF. CDR3 DNA sequence: TGTGCCAGCAGCCAAGAGGGAATTGACGGGCCTAACTATGGCTACACCTTC. The chain combines TRBV3-1 with TRBJ1-2; no reliable D call. Between the trimmed V and J ends, which lost 0 bases and 0 bases, there was a span of 14 bases. In germline, CDR1 is LGHDT, CDR2 YNNKEL (reference sequence). The CDR3 totals 17 residues.

This chain uses TRBV4-3 with TRBJ2-7; D remains ambiguous. Germline lookup yields CDR1 LGHNA and CDR2 YSLEER. V was clipped by 1 base and J by 0 bases, with 10 bases between them. This CDR3 region has 15 residues. CDR3 DNA: TGCGCCAGCAGCCAAGTGGCGGTGAGCTCCTACGAGCAGTACTTC. Residues: CASSQVAVSSYEQYF.

This clonotype was seen many times. V gene TRBV29-1 combines with J gene TRBJ2-7; possibly TRBD1 or TRBD2 for D (5 bases each). Deletions cut 6 bases from V and 5 bases from J, with 17 bases between. Germline V gives CDR1 SQVTM, CDR2 ANQGSEA. The CDR3 runs to 13 residues. The CDR3 DNA sequence: TGCAGCGTACGACCTTCTGGGGGTGACGAGCAGTACTTC. Encoded protein: CSVRPSGGDEQYF.

CDR3 amino acids: CSATWTGSTDTQYF. CDR3 in DNA: TGCAGTGCTACTTGGACAGGAAGCACAGATACGCAGTATTTT. The V and J genes are TRBV20-1 and TRBJ2-3, with 7 positions matching TRBD1. Germline assignment: CDR1 DFQATT and CDR2 SNEGSKA (reference sequence). This CDR3 is built from 14 residues. With V trimmed by 4 bases and J by 0 bases, 4 bases remained unmatched.

The table lists this clonotype with a count of one. This chain joins TRBV11-2 and TRBJ1-1; D not certain. The germline V and J ends were trimmed by 3 bases and 0 bases, with 11 bases remaining between them. Germline V gene lookup returns CDR1 SGHAT and CDR2 FQNNGV. The CDR3 is 15 residues long. The CDR3 is CASSFGEEMNTEAFF. For the CDR3, the DNA is TGTGCCAGCAGCTTTGGGGAGGAGATGAACACTGAAGCTTTCTTT.

The chain has TRBV7-9 and TRBJ2-1, with D uncertain. This CDR3 is 15 amino acids long. V was shortened by 5 bases and J by 2 bases, with 13 bases between the two germline ends. Germline V gene lookup returns CDR1 SEHNR and CDR2 FQNEAQ (reference sequence). The CDR3: CASSQPTSAYNEQFF. DNA of the CDR3: TGTGCCAGCAGCCAACCGACCAGCGCCTACAATGAGCAGTTCTTC. Full variable domain (remainder filled in from reference TRBV7-9 and TRBJ2-1): DTGVSQNPRHKITKRGQNVTFRCDPISEHNRLYWYRQTLGQGPEFLTYFQNEAQLEKSRLLSDRFSAERPKGSFSTLEIQRTEQGDSAMYLCASSQPTSAYNEQFFGPGTRLTVL.

This clonotype was counted between two and nine times. The genes are TRBV20-1 and TRBJ1-1; TRBD1 aligns across 8 bases. V lost 2 bases to trimming and J lost 1 base; unmatched junction nucleotides: 3. Germline V gives CDR1 DFQATT, CDR2 SNEGSKA (reference sequence). The CDR3 totals 14 residues. CDR3 sequence: CSARQGATNTEAFF. The CDR3 DNA is TGCAGTGCTAGACAGGGGGCGACGAACACTGAAGCTTTCTTT.

The chain carries TRBV14 and TRBJ2-2; TRBD1 matches at 8 bases. The CDR3 spans 17 residues. Unmatched junction bases numbered 10, after V lost 1 base and J lost 6 bases. CDR1 and CDR2 from the germline V gene are SGHDN and FVKESK. For the CDR3, the DNA is TGTGCCAGCAGCCAAGCGAAGGGCAGGGGGCTGCCCGGGGAGCTGTTTTTT. Protein product: CASSQAKGRGLPGELFF.

The V and J genes are TRBV12-3 or TRBV12-4 and TRBJ2-3, with 8 bases lining up with TRBD2. This CDR3 comprises 16 residues. Trimming cost V 1 base and J 0 bases; bases outside gene matches: 3. DNA of the CDR3: TGTGCCAGCAGTTTAGGGAGCGGGAGTAGCACAGATACGCAGTATTTT. Encoded protein: CASSLGSGSSTDTQYF.

This chain links TRBV28 with TRBJ1-4, with D unresolved. The germline CDR1 and CDR2 sequences are MDHEN and SYDVKM. V shed 2 bases and J shed 4 bases, with 5 bases lying between them. There are 13 residues in the CDR3. The CDR3 DNA sequence: TGTGCCAGCAGTTTACAGTATAATGAAAAACTGTTTTTT. Encoded protein: CASSLQYNEKLFF.

The chain carries TRBV5-6 and TRBJ2-1; D not resolved. The CDR3 runs to 15 residues. V lost 3 bases, J lost 2 bases, and 12 bases lay in between. The germline V gene has CDR1 SGHDT and CDR2 YYEEEE. The CDR3 here is CASSSRRTPYNEQFF. The CDR3, as DNA: TGTGCCAGCAGCTCCCGACGGACCCCCTACAATGAGCAGTTCTTC.

This clonotype was seen a few times. This chain joins TRBV7-9 and TRBJ1-2; TRBD1 matches 7 bases. V gave up 6 bases and J gave up 4 bases; unmatched junction bases: 8. In germline, CDR1 is SEHNR, CDR2 FQNEAQ (reference sequence). The CDR3 is 14 amino acids. In DNA form, the CDR3 reads TGTGCCAGCAGTCAAACCGGGACAGTCTATGGCTACACCTTC. It codes for CASSQTGTVYGYTF.

The chain employs TRBV7-2 and TRBJ2-3; D might be TRBD1 (6 bases). The CDR3 is made up of 16 amino acids. CDR1 is SGHTA, CDR2 FQGNSA, per germline. V was trimmed by 5 bases and J by 1 base, leaving 16 bases between them. CDR3 amino acids: CASSPMGAGGTDTQYF. CDR3 sequence (DNA): TGTGCCAGCAGCCCCATGGGGGCTGGGGGCACAGATACGCAGTATTTT.

This CDR3 is CASGMNSYEQYF. The CDR3 DNA reads TGTGCCAGCGGTATGAACTCCTACGAGCAGTACTTC. The chain joins TRBV12-3 or TRBV12-4 to TRBJ2-7, with D uncertain. Trimming shortened V by 8 bases and J by 0 bases, and 8 bases separated the two germline ends. The CDR3 covers 12 residues.

This clonotype was counted many times. V is TRBV29-1 and J is TRBJ1-1; D remains unclear. The CDR3 has 12 residues. Germline CDR1 reads SQVTM; CDR2 reads ANQGSEA. V shed 8 bases and J shed 1 base, with 11 bases lying between them. For the CDR3, the DNA is TGCAGCACCTGGGCTTGGAACACTGAAGCTTTCTTT. Encoded protein: CSTWAWNTEAFF.

The chain is built from TRBV28 and TRBJ1-5, with D perhaps TRBD1 (5 bases). The CDR3 covers 15 residues. V was cut by 6 bases and J by 4 bases, with 16 bases left in between. The germline CDR1 and CDR2 sequences are MDHEN and SYDVKM. The CDR3 DNA follows: TGTGCCAGCAGGGGGGGGGGGTTCGTAAATCAGCCCCAGCATTTT. Translation gives CASRGGGFVNQPQHF.

The chain employs TRBV5-1 and TRBJ1-1, with TRBD1 as a possible D gene (5 bases). There are 15 residues in the CDR3. Trimming took off 0 bases at V and 0 bases at J, with 9 bases between the two ends. Germline CDR1 reads SGHRS; CDR2 reads YFSETQ. The CDR3 DNA reads as TGCGCCAGCAGCTTGGGGGCAGGGTTGAACACTGAAGCTTTCTTT. This gives the protein CASSLGAGLNTEAFF.

This clonotype came up a few times. The DNA is left out, because the CDR3 cannot be placed on it with certainty; the CDR3 is given as TCRdb lists it. The chain combines TRBV15 with TRBJ1-2; the table's D call, TRBD1, has no DNA check behind it. The germline gives CDR1 LNHNV, CDR2 YYDKDF (reference sequence). The CDR3 comprises 14 residues, both ends counted. The CDR3: CATVFGPGDYGYTF.

This chain uses TRBV5-1 with TRBJ1-2; weak D call: TRBD1 (5 bases). Trimming left V 3 bases short and J 4 bases short, with 19 bases between. CDR1 is SGHRS, CDR2 YFSETQ, per germline. The CDR3 runs to 16 residues. The CDR3 loop is CASSSTPRGGGYGYTF. The CDR3 coding sequence is TGCGCCAGCAGCTCAACGCCTAGGGGTGGAGGCTATGGCTACACCTTC.

J is TRBJ1-2 and V is TRBV30, with D uncertain. The germline V gene encodes CDR1 GTSNPN and CDR2 SVGIG (reference sequence). The CDR3 extends over 15 amino acids. The V end lost 0 bases, the J end lost 0 bases, and 11 bases lay between the germline ends. As DNA, the CDR3 is TGTGCCTGGAGTGTACCCGAAGTAGCTAACTATGGCTACACCTTC. It specifies CAWSVPEVANYGYTF.

This clonotype has just one count. The chain joins TRBV7-9 to TRBJ2-7; 10 bases line up with TRBD2. V dropped 5 bases and J dropped 5; count of bases not matched to a gene: 6. The CDR3 runs 14 residues. CDR1 is SEHNR, CDR2 FQNEAQ, per germline (reference sequence). CDR3 in amino acids: CASSNSGRIHEQYF. The CDR3 DNA sequence: TGTGCCAGCAGCAATAGCGGGAGGATCCACGAGCAGTACTTC.

The chain employs TRBV20-1 and TRBJ2-7; the D is unclear. This CDR3 has 14 residues. The germline V gene encodes CDR1 DFQATT and CDR2 SNEGSKA (reference sequence). The ends were cut back, 3 bases at V and 2 bases at J, with 14 bases in the middle. The CDR3 loop reads CSARRRHSTYEQYF. The CDR3 DNA reads TGCAGTGCTAGGAGACGACACAGTACCTACGAGCAGTACTTC.

This clonotype has a handful of counts. J is TRBJ2-5 and V is TRBV10-3; D might be TRBD1 (6 bases). The CDR3 consists of 13 residues. CDR1 and CDR2 from the germline V gene are ENHRY and SYGVKD. Deletions cut 6 bases from V and 4 bases from J, with 12 bases between. CDR3 loop: CAISEGDPETQYF. The DNA for the CDR3 is TGTGCCATCAGCGAGGGGGATCCAGAGACCCAGTACTTC.

The CDR3 protein is CASSRSAGEQYF. The CDR3 region has the DNA TGTGCCAGCAGCAGGTCGGCGGGCGAGCAGTACTTC. V is TRBV7-2 and J is TRBJ2-5; possibly TRBD2 for D (5 bases). The DNA end favors TRBJ2-7, so the J call may be wrong. CDR1 is SGHTA, CDR2 FQGNSA, per germline. The length of the CDR3 is 12 residues.

This rearrangement joins TRBV4-3 to TRBJ2-3, with 11 bases that match TRBD2. The CDR3 is made up of 20 amino acids. CDR1 LGHNA and CDR2 YSLEER come from the germline V gene. After removal of 0 bases from V and 0 bases from J, the junction contained 11 bases not matched to a gene. The CDR3 loop is CASSQELGGLAGCSTDTQYF. CDR3 sequence (DNA): TGCGCCAGCAGCCAAGAGCTCGGTGGACTAGCGGGTTGTAGCACAGATACGCAGTATTTT.

This sequence joins TRBV7-9 and TRBJ1-2, with a weak D call TRBD1 (6 bases). From germline, CDR1 is SEHNR and CDR2 FQNEAQ (reference sequence). The V end lost 5 bases, the J end lost 4 bases, and 14 bases lay between the germline ends. The length of the CDR3 is 14 residues. DNA of the CDR3: TGTGCCAGCAGCGGCTCAGGGGCATCCTATGGCTACACCTTC. Translating gives CASSGSGASYGYTF.

The chain couples TRBV6-6 to TRBJ2-7; 7 bases map to TRBD1. This CDR3 region has 13 residues. Trimming cost V 3 bases and J 2 bases; bases outside gene matches: 1. In germline, CDR1 is MNHNY, CDR2 SVGAGI (reference sequence). CDR3 coding DNA: TGTGCCAGCAGTTATCAGGGGGCCTACGAGCAGTACTTC. Amino acids: CASSYQGAYEQYF.

The chain couples TRBV5-8 to TRBJ1-1; weak D call: TRBD1 (5 bases). Germline V gene sequence: CDR1 SGHTS, CDR2 YDEGEE. The CDR3 loop spans 14 amino acids. Trimming took off 4 bases at V and 3 bases at J, with 13 bases between the two ends. The CDR3 DNA reads TGTGCCAGCAGCCGCGGGGACCGAGACACTGAAGCTTTCTTT. It specifies CASSRGDRDTEAFF. The full variable domain, in which reference TRBV5-8 and TRBJ1-1 provide the parts outside the CDR3, is EAGVTQSPTHLIKTRGQQATLRCSPISGHTSVYWYQQALGLGLQFLLWYDEGEERNRGNFPPRFSGRQFPNYSSELNVNALELEDSALYLCASSRGDRDTEAFFGQGTRLTVV.

The rearrangement uses TRBV5-1 and TRBJ2-5; 9 positions agree with TRBD1. The J call is in doubt because the DNA end fits TRBJ2-7 better. The CDR3 consists of 15 residues. Germline V lookup: CDR1 SGHRS, CDR2 YFSETQ. The DNA for the CDR3 is TGCGCCAGCAGCTTGGCTTTGAGACAGGGGGACGAGCAGTACTTC. Its protein product is CASSLALRQGDEQYF.

This clonotype has a handful of counts. The gene calls are TRBV9 and TRBJ2-2, with D possibly TRBD2 on 5 matching bases. V was pared by 3 bases and J by 5 bases, with 14 bases between. The CDR3 totals 15 residues. Germline V gene sequence: CDR1 SGDLS, CDR2 YYNGEE. The DNA of the CDR3 is TGTGCCAGCAGCGCCGGGATACCGTGGACCGGGGAGCTGTTTTTT. Translated: CASSAGIPWTGELFF.